A single sample is the source of the 25 T cell receptor beta chains below, sequenced in a study of metastatic and nonmetastatic thyroid tumors. Every patient was untreated before thyroid surgery. TCRdb reassembled clones from the PCR reads with MiXCR. Of some 35,000 clones in the sample, about 27% were seen once. The sample taken for sequencing was blood. These receptors all stem from a male donor with papillary thyroid cancer or a benign thyroid nodule (not recorded which). Some clones in this sample may be carry-over from other donors' samples.

This clone was seen a handful of times. CDR3 sequence: CASRRDRASEGDGYTF. CDR3 sequence (DNA): TGTGCCAGCAGACGGGACAGGGCGTCGGAAGGGGATGGCTACACCTTC. This sequence joins TRBV2 and TRBJ1-2; the match to TRBD1 covers 9 bases. This CDR3 spans 16 amino acids. The V segment lost 6 bases and the J segment 6 bases; nucleotides outside the gene matches: 14. The germline V gene has CDR1 SNHLY and CDR2 FYNNEI.

This chain connects TRBV6-1 to TRBJ2-3, with D hard to call. Per germline, CDR1 MNHNS and CDR2 SASEGT. This CDR3 has 12 amino acids. Trimming took 7 bases from V and 2 from J, leaving 7 bases between them. In nucleotides, the CDR3 is TGTGCCAGCATTTCGTTCACAGATACGCAGTATTTT. It is translated as CASISFTDTQYF.

The rearrangement uses TRBV6-5 and TRBJ2-5, with 7 bases that match TRBD2. The J call may be mistaken, given a closer DNA end match to TRBJ2-1. Germline assignment: CDR1 MNHEY and CDR2 SVGAGI. The length of the CDR3 is 13 residues. CDR3 nucleotide sequence: TGTGCCAGCAGTTATTCGGCGGGAGATGAGCAGTTCTTC. The encoded protein is CASSYSAGDEQFF.

This clone was picked up many times. The chain joins TRBV5-1 to TRBJ2-1, with D maybe TRBD2 (6 bases). Trimming shortened V by 1 base and J by 10 bases, and 12 bases separated the two germline ends. The CDR3 loop spans 13 amino acids. Per the germline V gene, CDR1 is SGHRS and CDR2 is YFSETQ. The CDR3 region has the DNA TGCGCCAGCAGCTTGCCCACTAGCAACGAGCAGTTCTTC. It encodes CASSLPTSNEQFF.

This clone was seen at least ten times. The chain employs TRBV5-4 and TRBJ2-3; the D gene is possibly TRBD1 (6 bases). V was clipped by 0 bases and J by 5 bases, with 16 bases between them. The germline V gene has CDR1 SGHNT and CDR2 YYREEE (reference sequence). This CDR3 is built from 16 residues. The DNA for the CDR3 is TGTGCCAGCAGCTTGGCCGGTGTCAGGGGAAGAGATACGCAGTATTTT. It encodes CASSLAGVRGRDTQYF.

In its sample, this clone ranks as medium-sized (0.01 to 0.1%). This chain connects TRBV5-1 to TRBJ2-6, with 11 bases aligning to TRBD1. Per the germline V gene, CDR1 is SGHRS and CDR2 is YFSETQ. The CDR3 runs 20 residues. V trimming: 4 bases; J trimming: 2 bases; junction bases outside the gene matches: 14. The CDR3 is CASSASASGTGGAGANVLTF. CDR3 nucleotide sequence: TGCGCCAGCAGCGCAAGCGCGTCTGGGACAGGGGGAGCTGGGGCCAACGTCCTGACTTTC. The full variable domain, completed using reference TRBV5-1 and TRBJ2-6, is KAGVTQTPRYLIKTRGQQVTLSCSPISGHRSVSWYQQTPGQGLQFLFEYFSETQRNKGNFPGRFSGRQFSNSRSEMNVSTLELGDSALYLCASSASASGTGGAGANVLTFGAGSRLTVL.

CDR3 protein: CASSRTSGLQETQYF. DNA for the CDR3: TGTGCCAGCAGCCGGACTAGCGGCCTCCAAGAGACCCAGTACTTC. The V call is TRBV11-3, the J call TRBJ2-5, with 10 bases fitting TRBD2. Germline V gives CDR1 SGHNT, CDR2 YENEEA. V lost 5 bases, J lost 1 base, and 4 bases stayed unmatched. This CDR3 comprises 15 residues.

This chain links TRBV5-1 with TRBJ1-2, with D uncertain. Trimming left V 2 bases short and J 0 bases short, with 8 bases between. CDR3 length equals 14 residues. In germline, CDR1 is SGHRS, CDR2 YFSETQ. CDR3 protein: CASSFGGANYGYTF. The CDR3 DNA reads TGCGCCAGCAGCTTTGGCGGAGCTAACTATGGCTACACCTTC. The full variable domain, its missing parts supplied by reference TRBV5-1 and TRBJ1-2, is KAGVTQTPRYLIKTRGQQVTLSCSPISGHRSVSWYQQTPGQGLQFLFEYFSETQRNKGNFPGRFSGRQFSNSRSEMNVSTLELGDSALYLCASSFGGANYGYTFGSGTRLTVV.

There are many counts of this clone. The genes are TRBV5-1 and TRBJ1-1; 7 bases fit TRBD1. CDR1 SGHRS and CDR2 YFSETQ come from the germline V gene. The CDR3 is made up of 15 amino acids. J was trimmed by 4 bases and V by 3 bases; bases with no gene match: 9. The CDR3, as DNA: TGCGCCAGCAGCTCACAGGGGAGTCCGGGCACTGAAGCTTTCTTT. It encodes CASSSQGSPGTEAFF.

V is TRBV7-6 and J is TRBJ1-5, with D uncertain. V was clipped by 2 bases and J by 0 bases, with 8 bases between them. Germline V lookup: CDR1 SGHVS, CDR2 FNYEAQ. The CDR3 runs 15 residues. In nucleotides, the CDR3 is TGTGCCAGCAGCTTATACGACGGTAGCAATCAGCCCCAGCATTTT. The encoded protein is CASSLYDGSNQPQHF.

This CDR3 reads CASSGTSGGQETQYF. In DNA form, the CDR3 reads TGTGCCAGCAGTGGGACTAGCGGGGGGCAAGAGACCCAGTACTTC. The V call is TRBV6-1, the J call TRBJ2-5; TRBD2 aligns across 14 bases. The germline CDR1 and CDR2 sequences are MNHNS and SASEGT. The CDR3 runs to 15 residues. J gave up 2 bases and V 4 bases, and 0 bases lay outside the gene matches.

This clone was counted ten times or more. V is TRBV5-1 and J is TRBJ1-1; 8 nucleotides agree with TRBD1. After removal of 5 bases from V and 1 base from J, the junction contained 4 bases not matched to a gene. Germline V CDR1 and CDR2: SGHRS, YFSETQ. The CDR3 runs 14 residues. This chain's CDR3 is CASRSGQANTEAFF. The CDR3 DNA follows: TGCGCCAGCAGATCGGGACAGGCGAACACTGAAGCTTTCTTT.

The genes are TRBV28 and TRBJ2-7, with no clear D. This CDR3 is built from 12 residues. The V gene's germline CDR1 is MDHEN and CDR2 SYDVKM. Trimming removed 2 bases at V and 3 bases at J, with 5 bases between. CDR3 nucleotides: TGTGCCAGCAGTTTACCCTTCTACGAGCAGTACTTC. Its protein product is CASSLPFYEQYF.

V is TRBV24-1 and J is TRBJ2-3; 8 bases match TRBD1. The length of the CDR3 is 15 residues. Germline V gene lookup returns CDR1 KGHDR and CDR2 SFDVKD. Germline trimming cut 4 bases from V and 6 bases from J; bases unmatched to any gene: 8. The chain's CDR3 is CATSDSTGDMDTQYF. Here the CDR3 DNA reads TGTGCCACCAGTGACTCGACAGGGGATATGGATACGCAGTATTTT.

The chain has TRBV20-1 and TRBJ2-3; D possibly corresponds to TRBD2 (6 bases). The CDR3 sequence is 13 residues long. Germline V gene lookup returns CDR1 DFQATT and CDR2 SNEGSKA (reference sequence). The CDR3 DNA reads as TGCATCTTAGTCGGGGGTTACACAGATACGCAGTATTTT. Translating it yields CILVGGYTDTQYF.

The V call is TRBV11-1, the J call TRBJ2-3; weak D call: TRBD2 (7 bases). The CDR3 has 15 amino acids. Germline V gene data show CDR1 as SGHAT and CDR2 as FQDESV (reference sequence). V was pared by 7 bases and J by 1 base, with 15 bases between. The CDR3 bases are TGTGCCAGCACAATGGGGGGGCTTCGCACAGATACGCAGTATTTT. It specifies CASTMGGLRTDTQYF.

The CDR3 loop reads CASSQGGGLRTDTQYF. The CDR3 DNA follows: TGTGCCAGCTCTCAAGGGGGCGGACTACGCACAGATACGCAGTATTTT. The V gene is TRBV6-1, the J gene TRBJ2-3; D may be TRBD1 (7 bases). Germline V CDR1 and CDR2: MNHNS, SASEGT. The CDR3 covers 16 residues. V lost 8 bases and J 1 base, leaving 19 bases between the germline ends.

This clone was detected ten times or more. The chain couples TRBV6-4 to TRBJ2-1; D remains unclear. V was cut by 5 bases and J by 0 bases, with 11 bases left in between. Germline-derived CDR1 and CDR2 are MRHNA and SNTAGT. This CDR3 contains 15 residues. CDR3 DNA: TGTGCCAGCAGTTCCAGACATAACTCCTACAATGAGCAGTTCTTC. It yields the protein CASSSRHNSYNEQFF.

The chain uses TRBV6-4 and TRBJ2-3; D uncertain. The CDR3 totals 14 residues. Trimming pared 0 bases from V and 1 base from J, leaving 5 bases between. The germline CDR1 and CDR2 sequences are MRHNA and SNTAGT. The CDR3 region is CASSDSAGTDTQYF. The CDR3 DNA sequence: TGTGCCAGCAGTGACTCAGCAGGCACAGATACGCAGTATTTT.

The sample holds many counts of this clone. CDR3 DNA: TGCGCCAGCAGCCAAAGCGGGATCCTCACAGATACGCAGTATTTT. Amino acid sequence: CASSQSGILTDTQYF. This chain uses TRBV4-3 with TRBJ2-3; 7 nucleotides line up with TRBD2. The germline CDR1 and CDR2 sequences are LGHNA and YSLEER. The CDR3 totals 15 residues. Trimming at V came to 2 bases and at J to 2 bases, leaving 4 bases not matched to a gene.

The V and J genes are TRBV18 and TRBJ1-6, with D unclear. This CDR3 is 15 amino acids long. The germline V and J ends were trimmed by 1 base and 7 bases, with 11 bases remaining between them. CDR1 and CDR2 from the germline V gene are KGHSH and LQKENI. The CDR3 protein is CASSPQIPTNSPLHF. The DNA for the CDR3 is TGTGCCAGCTCACCACAGATCCCCACCAATTCACCCCTCCACTTT.

This sequence joins TRBV6-1 and TRBJ2-7, with D possibly being TRBD2 (6 bases). V was cut by 4 bases and J by 3 bases, with 16 bases left in between. Germline V lookup: CDR1 MNHNS, CDR2 SASEGT. The CDR3 sequence is 15 residues long. The CDR3 loop reads CASSALWQGGYEQYF. The DNA for the CDR3 is TGTGCCAGCAGTGCCCTATGGCAGGGAGGCTACGAGCAGTACTTC.

Details on this clone: Other DNA sequences in the same sample also yield this CDR3. The V and J genes are TRBV6-1 and TRBJ1-2, with TRBD1 as a possible D gene (6 bases). V was trimmed by 1 base and J by 3 bases, leaving 9 bases between them. This CDR3 contains 14 residues. The germline CDR1 and CDR2 sequences are MNHNS and SASEGT. The CDR3 loop is CASSEGTADYGYTF. As DNA, the CDR3 is TGTGCCAGCAGTGAAGGGACAGCGGACTATGGCTACACCTTC.

The genes are TRBV27 and TRBJ1-2; 9 positions agree with TRBD1. V trimming: 6 bases; J trimming: 4 bases; junction bases outside the gene matches: 9. Germline CDR1 is MNHEY and CDR2 is SMNVEV (reference sequence). The CDR3 has 15 amino acids. CDR3 residues: CASRRQGGELYGYTF. Here the CDR3 DNA reads TGTGCCAGCAGGAGACAGGGGGGGGAGCTCTATGGCTACACCTTC.

This clone was found a few times. The chain combines TRBV2 with TRBJ2-7; TRBD2 agrees at 10 bases. CDR1 is SNHLY and CDR2 is FYNNEI in the germline V gene. V was clipped by 1 base and J by 4 bases; unmatched bases: 16. The CDR3 sequence is 19 residues long. CDR3 sequence: CASSEEAAVVAGGGYEQYF. The CDR3 nucleotides read TGTGCCAGCAGTGAAGAAGCGGCGGTGGTAGCGGGGGGAGGTTACGAGCAGTACTTC.